This entry describes one T cell receptor (beta chain). TCRdb recomputed clones from the PCR reads via MiXCR. The table includes several thousand clones, about 30% detected once. The J segment lost 1 base and the V segment lost 7 bases, leaving 9 bases of the junction unmatched. Germline CDR1 reads DFQATT; CDR2 reads SNEGSKA (reference sequence). The length of the CDR3 is 14 residues. The data belong to a study of metastatic and nonmetastatic thyroid tumors. At the level of the study: For malignant and benign thyroid patients, tumor or nodule tissue and blood were the sources whose repertoires were compared.

Patients underwent thyroid surgery, and none had received any treatment before it. This sequence joins TRBV20-1 and TRBJ1-2, with TRBD1 identical over 7 bases. This sequence originates from a female donor with papillary thyroid cancer or a benign thyroid nodule (not recorded which). Some clones in this sample may be carry-over from other donors' samples. The sample comprised tumor tissue. CDR3 DNA sequence: TGCAGTGGATATTCTACAGGGGATAACTATGGCTACACCTTC. Its translation is CSGYSTGDNYGYTF.